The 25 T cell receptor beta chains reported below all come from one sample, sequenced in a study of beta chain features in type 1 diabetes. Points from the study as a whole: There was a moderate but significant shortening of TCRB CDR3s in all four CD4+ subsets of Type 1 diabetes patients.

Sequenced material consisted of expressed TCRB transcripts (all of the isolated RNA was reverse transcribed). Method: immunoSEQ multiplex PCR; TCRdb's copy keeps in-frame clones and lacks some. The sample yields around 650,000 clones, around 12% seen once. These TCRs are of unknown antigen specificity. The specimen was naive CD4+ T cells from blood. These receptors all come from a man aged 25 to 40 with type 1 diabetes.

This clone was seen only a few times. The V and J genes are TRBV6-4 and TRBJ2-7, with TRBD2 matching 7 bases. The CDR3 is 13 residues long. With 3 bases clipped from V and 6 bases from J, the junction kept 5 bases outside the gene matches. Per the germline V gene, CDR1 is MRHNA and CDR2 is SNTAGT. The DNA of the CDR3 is TGTGCCAGCAGTGAGGGAGGGAACGGCGAGCAGTACTTC. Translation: CASSEGGNGEQYF.

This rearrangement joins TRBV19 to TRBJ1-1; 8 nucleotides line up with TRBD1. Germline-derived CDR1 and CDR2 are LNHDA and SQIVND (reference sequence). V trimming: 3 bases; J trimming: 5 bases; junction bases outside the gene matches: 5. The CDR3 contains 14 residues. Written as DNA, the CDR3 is TGTGCCAGTAGTATGTACAGGGGGGATACTGAAGCTTTCTTT. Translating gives CASSMYRGDTEAFF. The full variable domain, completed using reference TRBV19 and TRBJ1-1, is DGGITQSPKYLFRKEGQNVTLSCEQNLNHDAMYWYRQDPGQGLRLIYYSQIVNDFQKGDIAEGYSVSREKKESFPLTVTSAQKNPTAFYLCASSMYRGDTEAFFGQGTRLTVV.

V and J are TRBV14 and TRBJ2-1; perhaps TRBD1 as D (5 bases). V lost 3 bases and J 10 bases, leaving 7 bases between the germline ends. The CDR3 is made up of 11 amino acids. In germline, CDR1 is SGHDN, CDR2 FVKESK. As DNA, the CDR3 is TGTGCCAGCAGCCAGACAGTAGAGCAGTTCTTC. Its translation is CASSQTVEQFF.

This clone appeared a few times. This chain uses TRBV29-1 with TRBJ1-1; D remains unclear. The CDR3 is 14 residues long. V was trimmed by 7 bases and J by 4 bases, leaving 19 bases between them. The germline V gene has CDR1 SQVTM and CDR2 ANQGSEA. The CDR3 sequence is CSAPGRTSGTEAFF. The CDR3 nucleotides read TGCAGCGCTCCTGGTCGGACGTCGGGCACTGAAGCTTTCTTT. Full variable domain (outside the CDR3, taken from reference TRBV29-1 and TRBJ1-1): SAVISQKPSRDICQRGTSLTIQCQVDSQVTMMFWYRQQPGQSLTLIATANQGSEATYESGFVIDKFPISRPNLTFSTLTVSNMSPEDSSIYLCSAPGRTSGTEAFFGQGTRLTVV.

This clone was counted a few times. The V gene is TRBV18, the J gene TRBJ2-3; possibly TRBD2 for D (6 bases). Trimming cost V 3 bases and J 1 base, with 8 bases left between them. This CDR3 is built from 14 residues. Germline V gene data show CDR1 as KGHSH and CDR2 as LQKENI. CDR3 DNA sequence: TGTGCCAGCTCACCGGGGGAGGGCACAGATACGCAGTATTTT. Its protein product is CASSPGEGTDTQYF.

The CDR3 sequence: CSVEGTGKDGEKLFF. The CDR3 DNA reads TGCAGCGTTGAGGGTACAGGGAAGGATGGTGAAAAACTGTTTTTT. The chain links TRBV29-1 to TRBJ1-4, with a possible D match to TRBD1 (6 bases). V lost 3 bases to trimming and J lost 7 bases, with 18 bases between them. CDR1 SQVTM and CDR2 ANQGSEA come from the germline V gene. The CDR3 is 15 residues long.

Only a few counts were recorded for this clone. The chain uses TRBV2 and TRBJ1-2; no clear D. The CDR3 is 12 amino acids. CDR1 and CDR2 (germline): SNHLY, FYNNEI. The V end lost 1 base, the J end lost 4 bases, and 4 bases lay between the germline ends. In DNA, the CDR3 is TGTGCCAGCAGTGAAGGGACCTATGGCTACACCTTC. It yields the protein CASSEGTYGYTF.

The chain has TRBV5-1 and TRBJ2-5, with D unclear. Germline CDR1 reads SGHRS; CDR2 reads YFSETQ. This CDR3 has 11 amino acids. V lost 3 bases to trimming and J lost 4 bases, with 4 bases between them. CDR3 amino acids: CASSWGETQYF. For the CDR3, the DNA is TGCGCCAGCAGCTGGGGAGAGACCCAGTACTTC.

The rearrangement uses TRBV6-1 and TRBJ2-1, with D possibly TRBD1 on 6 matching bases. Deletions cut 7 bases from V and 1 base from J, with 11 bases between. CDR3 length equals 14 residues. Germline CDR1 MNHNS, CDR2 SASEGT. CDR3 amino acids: CASTGAPSYNEQFF. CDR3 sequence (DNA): TGTGCCAGCACAGGGGCCCCGTCCTACAATGAGCAGTTCTTC.

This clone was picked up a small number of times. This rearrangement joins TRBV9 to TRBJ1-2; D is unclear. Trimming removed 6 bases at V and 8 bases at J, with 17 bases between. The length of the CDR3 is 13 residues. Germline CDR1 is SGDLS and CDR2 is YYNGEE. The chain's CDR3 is CASNGPPHGGYTF. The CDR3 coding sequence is TGTGCCAGCAACGGCCCCCCTCATGGAGGCTACACCTTC.

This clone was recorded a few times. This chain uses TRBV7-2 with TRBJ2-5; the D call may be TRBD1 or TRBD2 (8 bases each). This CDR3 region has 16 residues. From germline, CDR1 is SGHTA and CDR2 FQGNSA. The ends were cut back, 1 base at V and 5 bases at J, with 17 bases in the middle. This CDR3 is CASSLVPGGGGETQYF. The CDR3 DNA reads TGTGCCAGCAGCTTAGTGCCAGGGGGCGGGGGGGAGACCCAGTACTTC. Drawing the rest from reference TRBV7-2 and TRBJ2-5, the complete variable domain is GAGVSQSPSNKVTEKGKDVELRCDPISGHTALYWYRQSLGQGLEFLIYFQGNSAPDKSGLPSDRFSAERTGGSVSTLTIQRTQQEDSAVYLCASSLVPGGGGETQYFGPGTRLLVL.

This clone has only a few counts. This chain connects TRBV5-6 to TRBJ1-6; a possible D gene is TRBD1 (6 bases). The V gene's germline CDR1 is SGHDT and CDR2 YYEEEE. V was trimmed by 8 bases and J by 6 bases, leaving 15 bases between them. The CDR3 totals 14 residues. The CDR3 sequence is CASGPGHTNSPLHF. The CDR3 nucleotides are TGTGCCAGTGGACCGGGACACACTAATTCACCCCTCCACTTT.

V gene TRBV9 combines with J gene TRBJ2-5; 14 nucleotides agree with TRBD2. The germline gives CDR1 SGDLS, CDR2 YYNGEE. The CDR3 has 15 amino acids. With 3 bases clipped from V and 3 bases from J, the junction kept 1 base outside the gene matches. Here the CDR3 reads CASSEGLAGEETQYF. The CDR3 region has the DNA TGTGCCAGCAGCGAGGGACTAGCGGGGGAAGAGACCCAGTACTTC.

The DNA of the CDR3 is TGCGCCAGCAGCTCCGGGCCATTGGGGGACATTCAGTACTTC. This sequence encodes CASSSGPLGDIQYF. The V gene is TRBV5-1, the J gene TRBJ2-4; possibly TRBD1 or TRBD2 for D (5 bases each). The CDR3 has 14 residues. Trimming cost V 3 bases and J 8 bases, with 15 bases left between them. The germline CDR1 and CDR2 sequences are SGHRS and YFSETQ.

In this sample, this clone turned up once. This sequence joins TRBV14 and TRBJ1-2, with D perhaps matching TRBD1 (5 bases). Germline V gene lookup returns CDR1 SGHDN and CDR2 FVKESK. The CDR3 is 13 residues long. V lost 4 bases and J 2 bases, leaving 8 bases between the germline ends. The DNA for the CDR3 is TGTGCCAGCAGCCGCCGGGACAACTATGGCTACACCTTC. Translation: CASSRRDNYGYTF.

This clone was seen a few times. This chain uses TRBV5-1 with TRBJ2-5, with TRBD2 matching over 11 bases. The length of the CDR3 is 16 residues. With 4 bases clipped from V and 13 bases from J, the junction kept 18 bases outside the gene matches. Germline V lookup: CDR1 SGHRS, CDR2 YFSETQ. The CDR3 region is CASSPPLAGVLRRSYF. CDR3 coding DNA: TGCGCCAGCAGCCCACCACTAGCGGGGGTCCTCCGTCGTTCGTACTTC.

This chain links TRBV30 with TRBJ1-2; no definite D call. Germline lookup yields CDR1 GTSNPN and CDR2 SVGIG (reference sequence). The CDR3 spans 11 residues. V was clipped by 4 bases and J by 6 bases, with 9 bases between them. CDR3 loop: CAWTQYHGYTF. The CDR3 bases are TGTGCCTGGACCCAGTACCATGGCTACACCTTC.

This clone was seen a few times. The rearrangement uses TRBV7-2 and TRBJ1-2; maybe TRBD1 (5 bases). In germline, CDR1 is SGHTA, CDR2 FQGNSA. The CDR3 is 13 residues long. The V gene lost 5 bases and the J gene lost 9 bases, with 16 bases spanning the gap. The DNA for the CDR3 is TGTGCCAGCAGCCGGGGGGACTTAAATAGCTACACCTTC. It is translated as CASSRGDLNSYTF.

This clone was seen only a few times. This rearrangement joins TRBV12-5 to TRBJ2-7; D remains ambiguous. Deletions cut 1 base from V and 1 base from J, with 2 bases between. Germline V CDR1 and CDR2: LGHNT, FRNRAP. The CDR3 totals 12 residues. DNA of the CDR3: TGTGCTAGTGGTTTGGGTTCCTACGAGCAGTACTTC. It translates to CASGLGSYEQYF. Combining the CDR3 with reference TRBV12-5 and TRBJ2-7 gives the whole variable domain DARVTQTPRHKVTEMGQEVTMRCQPILGHNTVFWYRQTMMQGLELLAYFRNRAPLDDSGMPKDRFSAEMPDATLATLKIQPSEPRDSAVYFCASGLGSYEQYFGPGTRLTVT.

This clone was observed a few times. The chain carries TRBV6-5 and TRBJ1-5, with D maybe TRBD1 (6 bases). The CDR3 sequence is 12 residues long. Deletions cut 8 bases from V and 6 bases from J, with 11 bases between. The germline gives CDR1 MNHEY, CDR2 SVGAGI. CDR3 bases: TGTGCCAGCTGGGGCAGGGGTCAGCCCCAGCATTTT. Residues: CASWGRGQPQHF.

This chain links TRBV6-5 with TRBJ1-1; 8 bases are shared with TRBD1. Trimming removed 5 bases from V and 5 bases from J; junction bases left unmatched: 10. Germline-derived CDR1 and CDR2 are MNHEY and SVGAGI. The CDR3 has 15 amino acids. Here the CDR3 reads CASSLLDRTGTEAFF. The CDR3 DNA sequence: TGTGCCAGCAGTCTTCTGGACAGGACAGGGACTGAAGCTTTCTTT.

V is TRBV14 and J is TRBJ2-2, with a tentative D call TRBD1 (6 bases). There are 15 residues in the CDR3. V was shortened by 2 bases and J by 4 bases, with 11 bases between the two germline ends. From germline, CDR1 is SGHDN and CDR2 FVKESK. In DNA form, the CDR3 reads TGTGCCAGCAGCCAACCTTCAGGGGCCACCGGGGAGCTGTTTTTT. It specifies CASSQPSGATGELFF. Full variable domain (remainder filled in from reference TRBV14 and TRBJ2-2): EAGVTQFPSHSVIEKGQTVTLRCDPISGHDNLYWYRRVMGKEIKFLLHFVKESKQDESGMPNNRFLAERTGGTYSTLKVQPAELEDSGVYFCASSQPSGATGELFFGEGSRLTVL.

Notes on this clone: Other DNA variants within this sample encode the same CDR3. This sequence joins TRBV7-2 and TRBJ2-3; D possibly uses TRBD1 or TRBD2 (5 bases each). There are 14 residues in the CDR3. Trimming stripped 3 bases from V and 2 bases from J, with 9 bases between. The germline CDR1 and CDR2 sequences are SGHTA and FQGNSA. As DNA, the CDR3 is TGTGCCAGCAGCTTGAGGGGTCCCACAGATACGCAGTATTTT. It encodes CASSLRGPTDTQYF.

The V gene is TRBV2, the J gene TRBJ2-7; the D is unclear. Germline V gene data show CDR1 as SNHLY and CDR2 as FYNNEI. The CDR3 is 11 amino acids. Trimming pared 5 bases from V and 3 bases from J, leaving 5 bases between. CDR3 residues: CASSSIYEQYF. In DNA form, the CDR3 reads TGTGCCAGCAGTTCAATCTACGAGCAGTACTTC.

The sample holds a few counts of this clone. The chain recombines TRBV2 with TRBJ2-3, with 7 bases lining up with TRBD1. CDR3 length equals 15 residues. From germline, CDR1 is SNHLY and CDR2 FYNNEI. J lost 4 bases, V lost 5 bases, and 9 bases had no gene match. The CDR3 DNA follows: TGTGCCAGCAGTCTCCGGGACAGACTTTCAGATACGCAGTATTTT. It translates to CASSLRDRLSDTQYF.